This T cell receptor beta chain comes out of a study of naive and memory T cell subsets. Germline loops: CDR1 SGHAT, CDR2 FQNNGV. V was pared by 5 bases and J by 9 bases, with 17 bases between. The CDR3 has 14 residues. Whole blood, roughly 2.5 ml, came from adult healthy volunteers. For blood and skin samples, reverse transcription used TCR alpha and beta constant primers. TCRdb re-derived calls from the 5' RACE reads in MiXCR, one entry per CDR3 protein. The repertoire holds about 22,000 distinct CDR3 sequences, with over 3.5% as singletons. Ten or more counts support this clonotype. The chain carries TRBV11-2 and TRBJ2-1; no definite D call. This TCR was recovered from a male donor in good health. CDR3 nucleotide sequence: TGTGCCAGCAGCCCCCAGCCTGGAGACGGTGAGCAGTTCTTC. Its translation: CASSPQPGDGEQFF.